Listed here are 19 T cell receptor beta chains from one sample, sequenced in a study of human thymus T cells. The thymus was resected at corrective cardiac surgery. Libraries were prepared by immunoSEQ multiplex PCR; TCRdb keeps only in-frame clonotypes and omits some of them. Among fewer than 90,000 clones listed, about 96% were seen once. Sequencing used thymus tissue. All receptors derive from a boy in the first two years of life with a congenital heart defect but otherwise immunologically healthy.

The J gene is TRBJ2-7, the V gene TRBV6-1; a possible D gene is TRBD2 (5 bases). Germline V gene lookup returns CDR1 MNHNS and CDR2 SASEGT. The CDR3 is 15 amino acids. V was cut by 0 bases and J by 0 bases, with 9 bases left in between. The DNA of the CDR3 is TGTGCCAGCAGTGAAGCTCCCCGGGACTCCTACGAGCAGTACTTC. Translating it yields CASSEAPRDSYEQYF.

The chain has TRBV5-5 and TRBJ1-5, with a tentative D call TRBD1 (5 bases). The CDR3 contains 14 residues. Germline lookup yields CDR1 SGHKS and CDR2 YYEKEE (reference sequence). Trimming shortened V by 0 bases and J by 9 bases, and 13 bases separated the two germline ends. DNA of the CDR3: TGTGCCAGCAGCTTGGAGGCAGGGAGGCGGCCCCAGCATTTT. Protein product: CASSLEAGRRPQHF.

J is TRBJ1-3 and V is TRBV25-1, with TRBD1 matching over 11 bases. The CDR3 has 17 amino acids. V lost 6 bases, J lost 2 bases, and 9 bases stayed unmatched. The germline gives CDR1 MGHDK, CDR2 SYGVNS. The DNA of the CDR3 is TGTGCCAGCAGCCGGACAGGGGGCTCCATTACTGGAAACACCATATATTTT. Translation: CASSRTGGSITGNTIYF.

The V gene is TRBV5-5, the J gene TRBJ1-2; 7 nucleotides agree with TRBD1. With 2 bases clipped from V and 4 bases from J, the junction kept 5 bases outside the gene matches. The V gene's germline CDR1 is SGHKS and CDR2 YYEKEE (reference sequence). CDR3 length: 14 residues. The chain's CDR3 is CASSLSGQTYGYTF. The CDR3 bases are TGTGCCAGCAGCTTATCGGGACAGACCTATGGCTACACCTTC.

This chain joins TRBV7-2 and TRBJ2-3; D might be TRBD1 (5 bases). Germline V gives CDR1 SGHTA, CDR2 FQGNSA. The CDR3 loop spans 17 amino acids. V gave up 2 bases and J gave up 1 base, with 16 bases separating them. CDR3 nucleotide sequence: TGTGCCAGCAGCTTAAACGATCTGGGCAGGGGCACAGATACGCAGTATTTT. Its protein is CASSLNDLGRGTDTQYF.

This CDR3 reads CASSVAGGQGASGIQETQYF. Written as DNA, the CDR3 is TGTGCCAGCAGCGTAGCGGGGGGACAGGGGGCTAGCGGGATCCAAGAGACCCAGTACTTC. The V gene is TRBV9, the J gene TRBJ2-5; 12 bases agree with TRBD1. Trimming cost V 0 bases and J 1 base; bases outside gene matches: 13. This CDR3 contains 20 residues. The germline V gene has CDR1 SGDLS and CDR2 YYNGEE.

V usage is TRBV28 and J usage is TRBJ2-2; the match to TRBD1 covers 7 bases. Germline V gives CDR1 MDHEN, CDR2 SYDVKM. The junction had 5 bases not matched to a gene; V was cut back by 4 bases and J by 0 bases. CDR3 length equals 16 residues. In DNA form, the CDR3 reads TGTGCCAGCAGTTCGACCGGGACAGCGAACACCGGGGAGCTGTTTTTT. Protein product: CASSSTGTANTGELFF.

The rearrangement uses TRBV7-9 and TRBJ2-2; D is uncertain. V gave up 5 bases and J gave up 3 bases, with 13 bases separating them. Germline CDR1 and CDR2: SEHNR and FQNEAQ (reference sequence). CDR3 size: 15 residues. The CDR3 protein is CASSRTRKDTGELFF. The CDR3 nucleotides are TGTGCCAGCAGCAGGACCCGGAAAGACACCGGGGAGCTGTTTTTT.

The V and J genes are TRBV7-2 and TRBJ1-5, with TRBD1 matching over 7 bases. The junction had 6 bases not matched to a gene; V was cut back by 3 bases and J by 4 bases. Germline CDR1 reads SGHTA; CDR2 reads FQGNSA. The CDR3 consists of 15 residues. CDR3 in DNA: TGTGCCAGCAGCTTCAGGGACAGTTCTAATCAGCCCCAGCATTTT. It yields the protein CASSFRDSSNQPQHF.

This sequence joins TRBV19 and TRBJ2-1; D is perhaps TRBD1 or TRBD2 (5 bases each). Germline V gene lookup returns CDR1 LNHDA and CDR2 SQIVND (reference sequence). With 2 bases removed from V and 5 bases from J, the gap between germline ends came to 13 bases. The CDR3 is 15 residues long. This chain's CDR3 is CASSIYRGEHNEQFF. The CDR3, as DNA: TGTGCCAGTAGTATATACCGAGGGGAACACAATGAGCAGTTCTTC.

CDR3 residues: CASRNRVASGNTIYF. In DNA, the CDR3 is TGTGCCAGCAGAAACAGGGTAGCCTCTGGAAACACCATATATTTT. The chain is built from TRBV2 and TRBJ1-3; a possible D gene is TRBD1 (6 bases). From germline, CDR1 is SNHLY and CDR2 FYNNEI. CDR3 length: 15 amino acids. V was clipped by 6 bases and J by 0 bases, with 12 bases between them. Looking up the rest from reference TRBV2 and TRBJ1-3 gives the full variable domain: EPEVTQTPSHQVTQMGQEVILRCVPISNHLYFYWYRQILGQKVEFLVSFYNNEISEKSEIFDDQFSVERPDGSNFTLKIRSTKLEDSAMYFCASRNRVASGNTIYFGEGSWLTVV.

V is TRBV20-1 and J is TRBJ1-1; D gene ambiguous. CDR1 DFQATT and CDR2 SNEGSKA come from the germline V gene (reference sequence). The CDR3 has 10 residues. With 4 bases removed from V and 7 bases from J, the gap between germline ends came to 7 bases. CDR3 DNA sequence: TGCAGTGCTAAGTCGGGTGAAGCTTTCTTT. It translates to CSAKSGEAFF.

Here the CDR3 reads CASSLAGTEGSEQYF. The CDR3 DNA follows: TGTGCCAGCAGCTTGGCCGGGACAGAAGGTAGCGAGCAGTACTTC. The chain combines TRBV5-4 with TRBJ2-7; TRBD1 aligns across 7 bases. Germline V gene lookup returns CDR1 SGHNT and CDR2 YYREEE (reference sequence). V gave up 0 bases and J gave up 6 bases; unmatched junction bases: 9. This CDR3 has 15 residues.

This sequence joins TRBV4-1 and TRBJ2-1; the D gene could be TRBD1 or TRBD2 (5 bases each). The germline V gene encodes CDR1 MGHRA and CDR2 YSYEKL. V was trimmed by 4 bases and J by 6 bases, leaving 19 bases between them. This CDR3 spans 16 amino acids. CDR3 amino acids: CASSRGKVPRPNEQFF. For the CDR3, the DNA is TGCGCCAGCAGCCGGGGGAAGGTCCCAAGACCCAATGAGCAGTTCTTC.

The chain couples TRBV18 to TRBJ1-3; D is undetermined. The CDR3 totals 14 residues. CDR1 is KGHSH and CDR2 is LQKENI in the germline V gene. Deletions cut 3 bases from V and 4 bases from J, with 10 bases between. CDR3 amino acids: CASSPRVTGNTIYF. The CDR3 bases are TGTGCCAGCTCACCCCGGGTAACCGGAAACACCATATATTTT. Combining the CDR3 with reference TRBV18 and TRBJ1-3 gives the whole variable domain NAGVMQNPRHLVRRRGQEARLRCSPMKGHSHVYWYRQLPEEGLKFMVYLQKENIIDESGMPKERFSAEFPKEGPSILRIQQVVRGDSAAYFCASSPRVTGNTIYFGEGSWLTVV.

The chain employs TRBV21-1 and TRBJ2-4. TRBV21-1 is classified as a pseudogene. CDR3 size: 14 residues. CDR3 loop: CASSFPGQYRIQYF. The CDR3 coding sequence is TGTGCCAGCAGCTTCCCGGGGCAATACAGGATTCAGTACTTC.

DNA of the CDR3: TGTGCCAGCAGCGTTCCTAGCGGGAGGGCCTACGAGCAGTACTTC. Translating gives CASSVPSGRAYEQYF. J is TRBJ2-7 and V is TRBV7-9; 12 bases are a match to TRBD2. J gave up 2 bases and V 5 bases, and 4 bases lay outside the gene matches. Germline CDR1 SEHNR, CDR2 FQNEAQ (reference sequence). The CDR3 runs 15 residues.

The V gene is TRBV7-9, the J gene TRBJ2-6; weak D call: TRBD1 (6 bases). This CDR3 region has 14 residues. Germline loops: CDR1 SEHNR, CDR2 FQNEAQ (reference sequence). Trimming removed 5 bases at V and 2 bases at J, with 7 bases between. In DNA, the CDR3 is TGTGCCAGCAGCAAGGGGGCTGGGGCCAACGTCCTGACTTTC. This gives the protein CASSKGAGANVLTF.

This clone appeared a few times. The V call is TRBV19, the J call TRBJ1-2; 8 bases are a match to TRBD1. CDR1 LNHDA and CDR2 SQIVND come from the germline V gene (reference sequence). The CDR3 extends over 14 amino acids. Unmatched junction bases numbered 15, after V lost 5 bases and J lost 13 bases. The CDR3 sequence is CASSPQSFDRGGTF. The CDR3 DNA sequence: TGTGCCAGTAGTCCCCAGTCATTCGACAGGGGAGGCACCTTC.